This is a list of T cell receptor beta chains from one sample in a study of T cell responses to AZD1222 COVID-19 vaccine. Sequencing used immunoSEQ multiplex PCR; TCRdb keeps in-frame clones, though not all of them. The repertoire has 150,000 to 200,000 clones, 85% to 95% of them found once; the top ten carry about 9.4%. The input for sequencing was peripheral blood, taken on day 0 of AZD1222 vaccination. The receptors here all came from an adult in good health. Both conserved end residues are part of each CDR3. Each record gives: V gene, D gene, CDR3 length, J gene, CDR3 protein, CDR3 DNA. D genes are given only for firm matches.

TRBV9	-	14	TRBJ2-1	CASSLYAQVNEQFF	TGTGCCAGCAGCCTCTACGCGCAGGTCAATGAGCAGTTCTTC
TRBV7-2	-	14	TRBJ1-1	CASSLYPGNTEAFF	TGTGCCAGCAGCTTATATCCAGGGAACACTGAAGCTTTCTTT
TRBV3-1/TRBV3-2	TRBD1	12	TRBJ1-2	CASTGQNYGYTF	TGTGCCAGTACGGGACAGAACTATGGCTACACCTTC
TRBV19	-	15	TRBJ2-5	CASSMAGGAKETQYF	TGTGCCAGTAGTATGGCCGGGGGCGCGAAAGAGACCCAGTACTTC
TRBV11-2	-	13	TRBJ1-3	CASSFGEGNTIYF	TGTGCCAGCAGCTTCGGGGAAGGAAACACCATATATTTT
TRBV28	-	11	TRBJ2-4	CASSLVDIQYF	TGTGCCAGCAGTTTAGTTGACATTCAGTACTTC
TRBV30	TRBD1	13	TRBJ1-2	CAWGRDRPYGYTF	TGTGCCTGGGGTCGGGACAGGCCGTATGGCTACACCTTC
TRBV10-3	TRBD1	15	TRBJ2-7	CAISELEGASYEQYF	TGTGCCATCAGTGAGCTCGAGGGGGCCTCCTACGAGCAGTACTTC
TRBV27	-	13	TRBJ1-1	CASSLGGETEAFF	TGTGCCAGCAGTTTAGGAGGGGAGACTGAAGCTTTCTTT
TRBV5-8	-	12	TRBJ2-1	CASSRGDNEQFF	TGTGCCAGCAGCCGGGGTGACAATGAGCAGTTCTTC
TRBV11-1	TRBD2	14	TRBJ2-1	CASSRLAGGYEQFF	TGTGCCAGCAGCCGACTAGCGGGAGGTTATGAGCAGTTCTTC
TRBV30	-	12	TRBJ1-2	CAWSLPGLGYTF	TGTGCCTGGAGCCTACCGGGCCTTGGCTACACCTTC
TRBV7-9	TRBD2	15	TRBJ2-7	CASSAGTSGPYEQYF	TGTGCCAGCAGCGCCGGGACTAGCGGACCCTACGAGCAGTACTTC
TRBV3-1/TRBV3-2	TRBD1	15	TRBJ1-2	CASSPGTGVYKGYTF	TGTGCCAGCAGCCCCGGGACAGGGGTTTACAAAGGCTACACCTTC
TRBV5-4	-	15	TRBJ1-2	CASSTEGDSPYGYTF	TGTGCCAGCAGCACCGAAGGAGACTCTCCCTATGGCTACACCTTC
TRBV6-5	TRBD1	14	TRBJ1-2	CASSRTGGDYGYTF	TGTGCCAGCAGTAGGACAGGGGGGGACTATGGCTACACCTTC
TRBV25-1	TRBD1	14	TRBJ1-6	CATVGQGRNSPLHF	TGTGCCACCGTCGGACAGGGTAGGAATTCACCCCTCCACTTT
TRBV7-3	-	13	TRBJ1-6	CASSPNSNSPLHF	TGTGCCAGCAGCCCCAACAGTAATTCACCCCTCCACTTT
TRBV19	TRBD1	16	TRBJ1-1	CASRLGQGTSGTEAFF	TGTGCCAGTAGATTGGGACAGGGGACCTCAGGCACTGAAGCTTTCTTT
TRBV5-6	-	16	TRBJ2-4	CASSPFGNGAKNIQYF	TGTGCCAGCAGCCCGTTTGGCAATGGGGCCAAAAACATTCAGTACTTC
TRBV3-1/TRBV3-2	-	15	TRBJ1-6	CASSQGYGGRSPLHF	TGTGCCAGCAGCCAAGGGTACGGGGGGAGGTCACCCCTCCACTTT
TRBV4-3	TRBD1	17	TRBJ1-2	CASSQTTEGTASNGYTF	TGCGCCAGCAGCCAGACCACGGAAGGGACAGCTTCTAATGGCTACACCTTC
TRBV5-1	TRBD1	19	TRBJ1-3	CASSRGPGQTDSSGNTIYF	TGCGCCAGCAGCCGAGGTCCGGGACAGACCGATTCCTCTGGAAACACCATATATTTT
TRBV10-3	TRBD2	18	TRBJ2-1	CAIRAGLAGGQGDNEQFF	TGTGCCATCAGAGCGGGACTAGCGGGAGGGCAAGGGGACAATGAGCAGTTCTTC